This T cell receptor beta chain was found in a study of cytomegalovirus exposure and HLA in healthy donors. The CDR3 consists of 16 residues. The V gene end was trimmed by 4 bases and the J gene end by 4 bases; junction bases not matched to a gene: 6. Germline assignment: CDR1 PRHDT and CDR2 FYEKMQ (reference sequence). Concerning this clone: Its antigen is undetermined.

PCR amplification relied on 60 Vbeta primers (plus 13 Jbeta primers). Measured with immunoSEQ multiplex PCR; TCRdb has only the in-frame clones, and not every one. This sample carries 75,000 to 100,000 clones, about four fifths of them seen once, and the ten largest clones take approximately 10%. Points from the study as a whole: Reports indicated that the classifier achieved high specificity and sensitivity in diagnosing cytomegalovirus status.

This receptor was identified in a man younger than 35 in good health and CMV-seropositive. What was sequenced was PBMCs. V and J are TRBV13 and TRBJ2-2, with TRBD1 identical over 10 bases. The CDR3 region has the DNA TGTGCCAGCAGCTCCAGGGACAGGGGCACCACCGGGGAGCTGTTTTTT. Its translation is CASSSRDRGTTGELFF.